The subject of this entry is one T cell receptor (beta chain). Its antigen remains unidentified. The repertoire was sequenced with immunoSEQ multiplex PCR; TCRdb's copy has only in-frame clones and lacks some. This sample has about 60,000 clones, with about nine tenths found just once. Samples of blood were obtained at baseline, on cycle 4 day 1, and on cycle 7 day 1. These data originate in a study of OX40 agonist ivuxolimab in advanced cancers. Study at large: Those enrolled were 82.7% male, with a mean age of approximately 60 years and ages from about 20 to 85. General study points: At 0.1-3.0 mg/kg, partial responders had clonal expansion among the lowest observed. Nonresponders, in some cases, also had low normalized T-cell clonal expansion.

The V end lost 3 bases, the J end lost 2 bases, and 7 bases lay between the germline ends. Germline-derived CDR1 and CDR2 are LGHNA and YNFKEQ. This CDR3 spans 14 amino acids. The origin of this receptor is an adult with an advanced solid tumor such as melanoma, head and neck, liver or kidney cancer. Sequencing was performed on CD4+ or CD8+ T cells sorted from blood, taken in a trial of the OX40 agonist ivuxolimab. This chain uses TRBV4-2 with TRBJ2-2; D possibly corresponds to TRBD1 (6 bases). The CDR3 DNA reads TGTGCCAGCAGCCAGGGACAAAACACCGGGGAGCTGTTTTTT. Its translation is CASSQGQNTGELFF.